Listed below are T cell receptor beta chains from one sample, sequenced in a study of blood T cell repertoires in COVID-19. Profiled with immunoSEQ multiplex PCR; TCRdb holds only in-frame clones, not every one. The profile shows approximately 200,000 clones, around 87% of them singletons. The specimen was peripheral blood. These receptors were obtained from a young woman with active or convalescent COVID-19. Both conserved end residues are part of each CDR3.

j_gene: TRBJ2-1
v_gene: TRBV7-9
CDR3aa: CASSLTGYNEQFF

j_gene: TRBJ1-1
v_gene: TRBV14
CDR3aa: CASSQNGNTEAFF

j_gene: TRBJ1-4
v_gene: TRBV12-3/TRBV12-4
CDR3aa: CASSQERSEKLFF

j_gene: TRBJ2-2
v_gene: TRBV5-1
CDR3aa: CASSLDKDRGTAGELFF

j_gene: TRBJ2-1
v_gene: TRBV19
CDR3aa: CASRNRGNEQFF

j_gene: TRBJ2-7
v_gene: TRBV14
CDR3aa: CASSQEPGQGHEQYF

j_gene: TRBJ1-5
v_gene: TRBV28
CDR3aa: CASGDSDQPQHF

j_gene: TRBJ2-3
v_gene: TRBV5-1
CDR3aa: CASSLGSGSTDTQYF

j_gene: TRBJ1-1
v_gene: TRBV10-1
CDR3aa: CASSGDRVNTEAFF

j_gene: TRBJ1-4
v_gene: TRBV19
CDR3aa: CASSLNTGTGDLGDEKLFF

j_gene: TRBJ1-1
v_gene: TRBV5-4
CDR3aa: CASSPRDRLMNTEAFF

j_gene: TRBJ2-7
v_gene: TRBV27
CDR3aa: CASSLKAGDFYEQYF

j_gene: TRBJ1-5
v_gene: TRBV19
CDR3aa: CASSMAPGGGNQPQHF

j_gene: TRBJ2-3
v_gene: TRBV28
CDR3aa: CASSAREGSHTSGSLPDTQYF